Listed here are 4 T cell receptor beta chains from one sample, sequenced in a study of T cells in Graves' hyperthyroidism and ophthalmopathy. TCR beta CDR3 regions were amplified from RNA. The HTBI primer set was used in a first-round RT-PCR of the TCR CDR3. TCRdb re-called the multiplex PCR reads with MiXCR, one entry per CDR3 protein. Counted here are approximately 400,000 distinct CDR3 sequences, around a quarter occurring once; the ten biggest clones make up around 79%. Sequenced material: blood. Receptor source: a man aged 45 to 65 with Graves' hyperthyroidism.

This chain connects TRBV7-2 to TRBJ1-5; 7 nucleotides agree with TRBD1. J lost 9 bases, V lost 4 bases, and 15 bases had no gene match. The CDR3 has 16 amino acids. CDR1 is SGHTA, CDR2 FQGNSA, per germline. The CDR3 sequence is CASSSGQINLGPPQHF. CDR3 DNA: TGTGCCAGCAGCTCGGGACAGATAAACCTCGGGCCGCCCCAGCATTTT. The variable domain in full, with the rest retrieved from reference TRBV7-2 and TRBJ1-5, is GAGVSQSPSNKVTEKGKDVELRCDPISGHTALYWYRQSLGQGLEFLIYFQGNSAPDKSGLPSDRFSAERTGGSVSTLTIQRTQQEDSAVYLCASSSGQINLGPPQHFGDGTRLSIL.

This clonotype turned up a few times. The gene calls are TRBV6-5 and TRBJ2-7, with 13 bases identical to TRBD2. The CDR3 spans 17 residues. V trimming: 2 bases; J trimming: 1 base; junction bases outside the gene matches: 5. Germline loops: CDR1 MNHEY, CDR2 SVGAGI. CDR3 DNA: TGTGCCAGCAGTTACGCGGGGACTAGCGGGGTATCCTACGAGCAGTACTTC. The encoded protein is CASSYAGTSGVSYEQYF.

The CDR3 sequence: CASSYSRREQYF. The CDR3 coding sequence is TGTGCCAGCAGCTATTCCCGGCGAGAGCAGTACTTC. The chain recombines TRBV7-9 with TRBJ2-7; D not certain. This CDR3 is 12 amino acids long. V was pared by 4 bases and J by 7 bases, with 11 bases between. Germline V gives CDR1 SEHNR, CDR2 FQNEAQ (reference sequence). Using reference TRBV7-9 and TRBJ2-7 for the parts outside the CDR3, the full variable domain is DTGVSQNPRHKITKRGQNVTFRCDPISEHNRLYWYRQTLGQGPEFLTYFQNEAQLEKSRLLSDRFSAERPKGSFSTLEIQRTEQGDSAMYLCASSYSRREQYFGPGTRLTVT.

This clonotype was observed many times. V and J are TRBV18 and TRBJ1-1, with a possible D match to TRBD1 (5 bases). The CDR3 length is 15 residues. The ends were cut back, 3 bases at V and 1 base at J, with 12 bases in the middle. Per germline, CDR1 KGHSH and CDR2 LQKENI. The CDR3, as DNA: TGTGCCAGCTCACCCTTTGGGCAGGGGAACACTGAAGCTTTCTTT. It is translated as CASSPFGQGNTEAFF.